The clone carrying this T cell receptor (beta chain) is labeled medium-sized based on frequency. What it binds is not known. TCRdb reanalyzed the 5' RACE reads and collapses them to one entry per CDR3 protein, without DNA. The sample includes over 650 distinct CDR3 sequences. The CDR3 contains 14 residues. Germline CDR1 reads MRHNA; CDR2 reads SNTAGT. The sample belongs to a study of T cells expressing NK-cell markers. Study conclusions and caveats: Also leading the CD3+CD56-NKG2C+ fraction in a handful of donors were these clonotypes.

The chain uses TRBV6-4 and TRBJ2-2; TCRdb reports TRBD1, a call that lacks DNA to check it against. This clonotype was obtained from a woman between 50 and 59 years old in good health. The sequencing sample was made of blood T cells: a sorted CD56 or NKG2C T cell subset, CD4+ or CD8+ T cells, or bulk PBMC T cells (not recorded which). CDR3 protein: CASSDGDNTGELFF.